These 21 T cell receptor beta chains share one sample of origin, sequenced in a study of shared clonotypes between healthy human individuals. The naive CD8 subset, CD45RO-negative cells positively selected for CCR7, excluded terminally differentiated effector memory CD45RA+ cells. Data came from immunoSEQ multiplex PCR; TCRdb stores just in-frame clones and leaves some out. Among 2 million or so clones, about 95% were seen once, and the ten largest hold 0.85% to 1.3%. Sequences were obtained from naive CD8+ T cells sorted from blood. The receptors here all came from a man between 18 and 29 years old in good health.

This clone came up once. The chain combines TRBV5-4 with TRBJ2-3; D might be TRBD2 (5 bases). With 4 bases removed from V and 6 bases from J, the gap between germline ends came to 9 bases. The germline V gene has CDR1 SGHNT and CDR2 YYREEE (reference sequence). The CDR3 is 12 residues long. For the CDR3, the DNA is TGTGCCAGCAGCCCGGGATCGGATACGCAGTATTTT. It codes for CASSPGSDTQYF. The full variable domain, rest sourced from reference TRBV5-4 and TRBJ2-3, is ETGVTQSPTHLIKTRGQQVTLRCSSQSGHNTVSWYQQALGQGPQFIFQYYREEENGRGNFPPRFSGLQFPNYSSELNVNALELDDSALYLCASSPGSDTQYFGPGTRLTVL.

The gene calls are TRBV9 and TRBJ2-7; TRBD2 agrees at 13 bases. The trim removed 3 bases at V and 2 bases at J, leaving 8 bases unmatched. CDR1 is SGDLS and CDR2 is YYNGEE in the germline V gene. The CDR3 consists of 17 residues. The CDR3 protein is CASSDGTSGIIPYEQYF. For the CDR3, the DNA is TGTGCCAGCAGCGACGGGACTAGCGGGATAATCCCCTACGAGCAGTACTTC.

DNA for the CDR3: TGTGCCAGCAGTTACACGCGGGGCCCCTACAATGAGCAGTTCTTC. This codes for CASSYTRGPYNEQFF. The rearrangement uses TRBV6-5 and TRBJ2-1; D might be TRBD2 (6 bases). The CDR3 extends over 15 amino acids. Trimming shortened V by 2 bases and J by 2 bases, and 10 bases separated the two germline ends. The germline V gene encodes CDR1 MNHEY and CDR2 SVGAGI.

The chain links TRBV1 to TRBJ2-4. TRBV1 counts as a pseudogene. The CDR3 length is 12 residues. The CDR3 is CTSSQDSHIQYF. The CDR3 coding sequence is TGCACCAGCAGCCAAGATTCCCACATTCAGTACTTC.

The rearrangement uses TRBV11-2 and TRBJ2-7; 7 bases line up with TRBD1. The CDR3 loop spans 15 amino acids. J lost 3 bases, V lost 3 bases, and 8 bases had no gene match. Germline CDR1 reads SGHAT; CDR2 reads FQNNGV. CDR3 region: CASSFHDRVSYEQYF. DNA of the CDR3: TGTGCCAGCAGCTTTCACGACAGGGTGAGCTACGAGCAGTACTTC.

On this clone: This sample includes further DNA sequences coding for the same CDR3. The chain joins TRBV5-6 to TRBJ1-1, with D possibly matching TRBD1 (5 bases). The ends were cut back, 4 bases at V and 3 bases at J, with 7 bases in the middle. Germline V gene sequence: CDR1 SGHDT, CDR2 YYEEEE. The length of the CDR3 is 12 residues. CDR3 nucleotide sequence: TGTGCCAGCAGCCAGGGCGACACTGAAGCTTTCTTT. Its translation: CASSQGDTEAFF.

This chain links TRBV4-1 with TRBJ2-5; tentatively, D is TRBD2 (6 bases). The CDR3 is 15 amino acids. With 2 bases removed from V and 4 bases from J, the gap between germline ends came to 14 bases. Germline V CDR1 and CDR2: MGHRA, YSYEKL. The CDR3 nucleotides read TGCGCCAGCAGCCAATTTGGACTGGAGGGAGAGACCCAGTACTTC. Amino acids: CASSQFGLEGETQYF.

The chain has TRBV5-6 and TRBJ2-7; D remains unclear. This CDR3 contains 14 residues. V was pared by 2 bases and J by 2 bases, with 11 bases between. Germline CDR1 SGHDT, CDR2 YYEEEE. In nucleotides, the CDR3 is TGTGCCAGCAGCTTAGTGGGAAGAACCTACGAGCAGTACTTC. The encoded protein is CASSLVGRTYEQYF.

The rearrangement joins TRBV7-8 to TRBJ2-7; no clear D gene. CDR3 length: 16 residues. The germline gives CDR1 SGHVS, CDR2 FQNEAQ. Trimming cost V 1 base and J 6 bases, with 19 bases left between them. The CDR3 here is CASSLVMGSGKVEQYF. CDR3 DNA: TGTGCCAGCAGCTTAGTGATGGGAAGTGGGAAGGTCGAGCAGTACTTC.

V usage is TRBV7-9 and J usage is TRBJ2-1; D is uncertain. With 1 base removed from V and 3 bases from J, the gap between germline ends came to 13 bases. Germline CDR1 and CDR2: SEHNR and FQNEAQ (reference sequence). There are 16 residues in the CDR3. DNA for the CDR3: TGTGCCAGCAGCTTAGATTGGGCAGCAGGCTACAATGAGCAGTTCTTC. This codes for CASSLDWAAGYNEQFF.

This chain links TRBV27 with TRBJ2-2, with TRBD2 identical over 7 bases. This CDR3 is built from 16 residues. V trimming: 2 bases; J trimming: 3 bases; junction bases outside the gene matches: 6. Germline V gene sequence: CDR1 MNHEY, CDR2 SMNVEV (reference sequence). CDR3 region: CASSLAGVGYTGELFF. As DNA, the CDR3 is TGTGCCAGCAGTTTAGCGGGAGTGGGATACACCGGGGAGCTGTTTTTT.

This clone was counted a few times. V and J are TRBV7-9 and TRBJ1-6; D call uncertain. The germline CDR1 and CDR2 sequences are SEHNR and FQNEAQ (reference sequence). With 1 base removed from V and 10 bases from J, the gap between germline ends came to 11 bases. This CDR3 region has 14 residues. CDR3 loop: CASSLDLGGSPLHF. CDR3 nucleotides: TGTGCCAGCAGCTTAGATCTGGGCGGGTCACCCCTCCACTTT.

The chain links TRBV7-6 to TRBJ1-1; a possible D gene is TRBD1 (6 bases). The CDR3 is 15 amino acids. V was clipped by 4 bases and J by 5 bases, with 17 bases between them. In germline, CDR1 is SGHVS, CDR2 FNYEAQ. The CDR3 DNA sequence: TGTGCCAGCAGCTCTAGTGGGGGCTGGGATACTGAAGCTTTCTTT. Protein product: CASSSSGGWDTEAFF.

This chain links TRBV9 with TRBJ2-1; TRBD1 aligns across 8 bases. Germline loops: CDR1 SGDLS, CDR2 YYNGEE. The CDR3 is 14 amino acids. V lost 4 bases, J lost 8 bases, and 8 bases stayed unmatched. The CDR3 sequence: CASSLWGQVDEQFF. The CDR3 coding sequence is TGTGCCAGCAGCCTTTGGGGACAGGTGGATGAGCAGTTCTTC.

The J gene is TRBJ1-6, the V gene TRBV5-6, with a possible D match to TRBD1 (6 bases). Germline V gene data show CDR1 as SGHDT and CDR2 as YYEEEE. Trimming removed 6 bases from V and 10 bases from J, with 20 bases in between. The CDR3 covers 15 residues. This CDR3 reads CASTTWHRERSPLHF. CDR3 coding DNA: TGTGCCAGCACCACGTGGCACAGGGAACGATCACCCCTCCACTTT.

V is TRBV29-1 and J is TRBJ2-7, with TRBD1 identical over 8 bases. V shed 3 bases, J shed 5 bases, and the junction held 9 bases outside the gene matches. Looked up from germline, CDR1 is SQVTM and CDR2 is ANQGSEA. This CDR3 has 14 amino acids. The CDR3 DNA reads as TGCAGCGTTGATAGCGGACAGGGTGGTAACGAGCAGTACTTC. The encoded protein is CSVDSGQGGNEQYF.

This chain uses TRBV5-6 with TRBJ2-7; D may be TRBD2 (6 bases). Germline V CDR1 and CDR2: SGHDT, YYEEEE. The CDR3 totals 11 residues. V was shortened by 6 bases and J by 6 bases, with 10 bases between the two germline ends. This CDR3 reads CASTLGGEQYF. CDR3 sequence (DNA): TGTGCCAGCACCCTGGGGGGCGAGCAGTACTTC.

The DNA for the CDR3 is TGTGCCAGCAGAACAGGGTCAGATACGCAGTATTTT. This sequence encodes CASRTGSDTQYF. V and J are TRBV27 and TRBJ2-3; a weak D match, TRBD1 (6 bases). V lost 6 bases to trimming and J lost 4 bases, with 8 bases between them. Germline V gives CDR1 MNHEY, CDR2 SMNVEV (reference sequence). This CDR3 is 12 amino acids long.

This chain connects TRBV2 to TRBJ2-7; D ambiguous. Germline-derived CDR1 and CDR2 are SNHLY and FYNNEI. The CDR3 loop spans 16 amino acids. Trimming cost V 4 bases and J 0 bases, with 16 bases left between them. The chain's CDR3 is CASSVSTQVTSYEQYF. The CDR3 DNA is TGTGCCAGCAGTGTCTCGACACAAGTCACCTCCTACGAGCAGTACTTC.

The table lists this clone with a count of one. The V call is TRBV6-1, the J call TRBJ2-1, with D maybe TRBD1 (5 bases). V was pared by 4 bases and J by 6 bases, with 13 bases between. The CDR3 covers 14 residues. From germline, CDR1 is MNHNS and CDR2 SASEGT. CDR3 DNA: TGTGCCAGCAGTGCCTTGCAGGGTCGCAATGAGCAGTTCTTC. It is translated as CASSALQGRNEQFF.

This sequence joins TRBV7-2 and TRBJ2-7; TRBD1 or TRBD2 may be the D gene (5 bases each). The CDR3 totals 14 residues. Germline V gene data show CDR1 as SGHTA and CDR2 as FQGNSA. V gave up 5 bases and J gave up 2 bases, with 13 bases separating them. CDR3: CASSPWDGTYEQYF. In DNA form, the CDR3 reads TGTGCCAGCAGCCCATGGGACGGAACCTACGAGCAGTACTTC.